The 23 T cell receptor beta chains given below trace back to one sample, sequenced in a study of shared clonotypes between healthy human individuals. Assay: immunoSEQ multiplex PCR; the TCRdb copy retains only in-frame clones and omits some. This table holds fewer than 600,000 clones, around 77% found once. The sequencing input was PBMCs. Source of these receptors: a middle-aged woman in good health. Some clones in this sample may be carry-over from other donors' samples.

This clone was counted only a few times. This chain uses TRBV30 with TRBJ1-2; 8 bases fit TRBD1. Germline lookup yields CDR1 GTSNPN and CDR2 SVGIG (reference sequence). The CDR3 runs 15 residues. The V segment lost 0 bases and the J segment 5 bases; nucleotides outside the gene matches: 8. The CDR3 loop is CAWSVPRGRQYGYTF. The CDR3 nucleotides are TGTGCCTGGAGTGTACCCAGGGGGCGTCAGTATGGCTACACCTTC.

This clone was detected ten times or more. This sample includes further DNA sequences coding for the same CDR3. The gene calls are TRBV5-4 and TRBJ2-5, with D maybe TRBD1 (6 bases). Trimming removed 2 bases from V and 3 bases from J, with 11 bases in between. This CDR3 is built from 14 residues. Germline lookup yields CDR1 SGHNT and CDR2 YYREEE (reference sequence). DNA of the CDR3: TGTGCCAGCAGCTTAAATACAGGGAAAGAGACCCAGTACTTC. Translated, it gives CASSLNTGKETQYF.

This sequence joins TRBV7-2 and TRBJ2-7, with D perhaps TRBD1 or TRBD2 (5 bases each). V was shortened by 5 bases and J by 7 bases, with 15 bases between the two germline ends. Germline V lookup: CDR1 SGHTA, CDR2 FQGNSA. The CDR3 is 13 residues long. DNA of the CDR3: TGTGCCAGCAGCCCCGGGACCACCTTAGAGCAGTACTTC. This translates into CASSPGTTLEQYF. Full variable domain (outside the CDR3, taken from reference TRBV7-2 and TRBJ2-7): GAGVSQSPSNKVTEKGKDVELRCDPISGHTALYWYRQSLGQGLEFLIYFQGNSAPDKSGLPSDRFSAERTGGSVSTLTIQRTQQEDSAVYLCASSPGTTLEQYFGPGTRLTVT.

In regard to this clone: This could be a read error, since a much larger clone is one nucleotide away. The chain joins TRBV28 to TRBJ2-3; D unresolved. Germline V lookup: CDR1 MDHEN, CDR2 SYDVKM. The CDR3 is 13 amino acids. The CDR3 DNA reads as TGTGCCAGCAGTTCCCCCGACACCGGTACGCGGTATTTT. Protein product: CASSSPDTGTRYF.

In DNA, the CDR3 is TGTGCCAGCAGCGACCGGGACTTTGCCACCGGGGAGCTGTTTTTT. This encodes CASSDRDFATGELFF. This rearrangement joins TRBV4-2 to TRBJ2-2; tentatively, D is TRBD2 (6 bases). This CDR3 contains 15 residues. Germline CDR1 and CDR2: LGHNA and YNFKEQ. Trimming shortened V by 5 bases and J by 4 bases, and 14 bases separated the two germline ends.

The chain combines TRBV27 with TRBJ1-2; D is uncertain. In germline, CDR1 is MNHEY, CDR2 SMNVEV (reference sequence). CDR3 size: 14 residues. V lost 6 bases and J 2 bases, leaving 13 bases between the germline ends. DNA of the CDR3: TGTGCCAGCAGGTCACCTGAGGCCAACTATGGCTACACCTTC. Translating it yields CASRSPEANYGYTF.

This clone was seen once. The chain employs TRBV27 and TRBJ2-7; 7 nucleotides align to TRBD1. The CDR3 is 15 residues long. Germline loops: CDR1 MNHEY, CDR2 SMNVEV (reference sequence). J was trimmed by 5 bases and V by 5 bases; bases with no gene match: 12. The CDR3 bases are TGTGCCAGCAGTACCCCGGACAGGTTCGGCAACGAGCAGTACTTC. Protein sequence: CASSTPDRFGNEQYF.

The gene calls are TRBV18 and TRBJ2-7, with 7 bases lining up with TRBD2. The CDR3 is 15 residues long. The J segment lost 1 base and the V segment lost 4 bases, leaving 7 bases of the junction unmatched. Germline lookup yields CDR1 KGHSH and CDR2 LQKENI. The CDR3 DNA reads TGTGCCAGCTCACAGACGGCGGGAGAGTCCTACGAGCAGTACTTC. It encodes CASSQTAGESYEQYF. The full variable domain, its missing parts supplied by reference TRBV18 and TRBJ2-7, is NAGVMQNPRHLVRRRGQEARLRCSPMKGHSHVYWYRQLPEEGLKFMVYLQKENIIDESGMPKERFSAEFPKEGPSILRIQQVVRGDSAAYFCASSQTAGESYEQYFGPGTRLTVT.

The V and J genes are TRBV7-3 and TRBJ2-1; weak D call: TRBD1 (6 bases). Looked up from germline, CDR1 is SGHTA and CDR2 is FQGTGA. The V gene lost 5 bases and the J gene lost 9 bases, with 11 bases spanning the gap. This CDR3 has 12 residues. The CDR3 is CASSPMTGEQFF. For the CDR3, the DNA is TGTGCCAGCAGCCCGATGACAGGTGAGCAGTTCTTC.

This clone was counted between two and nine times. The chain has TRBV18 and TRBJ2-7; 7 positions agree with TRBD1. Germline trimming cut 5 bases from V and 4 bases from J; bases unmatched to any gene: 5. CDR1 and CDR2 from the germline V gene are KGHSH and LQKENI. The CDR3 is 13 residues long. The CDR3 region has the DNA TGTGCCAGCTCATCAGACAGGGAGTACGAGCAGTACTTC. Encoded protein: CASSSDREYEQYF.

The chain is built from TRBV7-3 and TRBJ2-1, with D tentatively TRBD1 (7 bases). The CDR3 length is 15 residues. Germline CDR1 and CDR2: SGHTA and FQGTGA. Between the trimmed V and J ends, which lost 5 bases and 7 bases, there was a span of 18 bases. The CDR3 region has the DNA TGTGCCAGCAGCCCGTCGGCTCAGGGGGGAAATGAGCAGTTCTTC. Its translation: CASSPSAQGGNEQFF.

The chain joins TRBV2 to TRBJ2-2, with D perhaps TRBD1 (5 bases). Trimming pared 4 bases from V and 5 bases from J, leaving 8 bases between. The CDR3 runs to 13 residues. Germline V gene lookup returns CDR1 SNHLY and CDR2 FYNNEI. CDR3 sequence reads: CASSVGVTGELFF. DNA for the CDR3: TGTGCCAGCAGTGTAGGGGTAACCGGGGAGCTGTTTTTT.

The V gene is TRBV7-9, the J gene TRBJ1-1; D is undetermined. V lost 2 bases and J 2 bases, leaving 6 bases between the germline ends. Per the germline V gene, CDR1 is SEHNR and CDR2 is FQNEAQ (reference sequence). The CDR3 length is 13 residues. Here the CDR3 DNA reads TGTGCCAGCAGCTTACAGGAAAACACTGAAGCTTTCTTT. Amino acids: CASSLQENTEAFF.

The V and J genes are TRBV2 and TRBJ2-7; TRBD1 aligns across 7 bases. Germline assignment: CDR1 SNHLY and CDR2 FYNNEI. With 8 bases clipped from V and 5 bases from J, the junction kept 9 bases outside the gene matches. The CDR3 runs to 13 residues. For the CDR3, the DNA is TGTGCCAGCCGACAGGGCTTCATGGACGAGCAGTACTTC. Its translation is CASRQGFMDEQYF.

The chain recombines TRBV18 with TRBJ1-5, with unresolved D. V was cut by 2 bases and J by 7 bases, with 9 bases left in between. Per germline, CDR1 KGHSH and CDR2 LQKENI. CDR3 length: 13 amino acids. Here the CDR3 DNA reads TGTGCCAGCTCACCAGAGGCCACCCAGCCCCAGCATTTT. Encoded protein: CASSPEATQPQHF.

A remark on this clone: Its ends do not fully match the called genes, so a read error is possible. The V call is TRBV7-9, the J call TRBJ1-1; 7 nucleotides agree with TRBD1. This CDR3 is 13 amino acids long. Germline CDR1 is SEHNR and CDR2 is FQNEAQ (reference sequence). CDR3: CACRRGLNTEAFF. The CDR3 DNA reads TGTGCCTGCAGGAGGGGGCTGAACACTGAAGCTTTCTTT.

The rearrangement uses TRBV4-2 and TRBJ2-1, with 7 nucleotides matching TRBD1. V shed 0 bases, J shed 0 bases, and the junction held 11 bases outside the gene matches. Germline values: CDR1 LGHNA, CDR2 YNFKEQ. CDR3 length: 19 amino acids. CDR3 nucleotides: TGTGCCAGCAGCCAAGAGGGTGACAGGGAAGGGGTCTCCTACAATGAGCAGTTCTTC. Translated: CASSQEGDREGVSYNEQFF.

The V and J genes are TRBV7-9 and TRBJ2-7, with D tentatively TRBD2 (5 bases). CDR3 size: 13 residues. The V end lost 6 bases, the J end lost 0 bases, and 9 bases lay between the germline ends. Germline V lookup: CDR1 SEHNR, CDR2 FQNEAQ (reference sequence). CDR3 sequence (DNA): TGTGCCAGCAGGCCGGGAACCTCCTACGAGCAGTACTTC. Translated: CASRPGTSYEQYF.

In regard to this clone: A far more abundant clone sits one base away, making this likely a read error. The gene calls are TRBV29-1 and TRBJ1-2; tentative D call: TRBD1 (5 bases). V lost 4 bases, J lost 8 bases, and 11 bases lay in between. The CDR3 spans 11 residues. The germline V gene has CDR1 SQVTM and CDR2 ANQGSEA. Written as DNA, the CDR3 is TGCAGCGTTGGAAGAGGGGAGGGCTACACCTTC. Residues: CSVGRGEGYTF. Using reference TRBV29-1 and TRBJ1-2 for the parts outside the CDR3, the full variable domain is SAVISQKPSRDICQRGTSLTIQCQVDSQVTMMFWYRQQPGQSLTLIATANQGSEATYESGFVIDKFPISRPNLTFSTLTVSNMSPEDSSIYLCSVGRGEGYTFGSGTRLTVV.

Comments on this clone: This probably arose from a read error, given a far larger clone one base away. The J gene is TRBJ1-2, the V gene TRBV30; D gene uncertain. Trimming left V 4 bases short and J 4 bases short, with 25 bases between. This CDR3 contains 17 residues. Looked up from germline, CDR1 is GTSNPN and CDR2 is SVGIG (reference sequence). CDR3 coding DNA: TGTGCCTGGACCTTTAGGGAGTACTGCCTCGCCGGCTATGGCTACACCTTC. This gives the protein CAWTFREYCLAGYGYTF.

This clone was recorded a few times. The rearrangement uses TRBV28 and TRBJ2-5; the D is unclear. The J call may be wrong; the DNA end is better matched by TRBJ2-7. The CDR3 sequence is 13 residues long. Germline V lookup: CDR1 MDHEN, CDR2 SYDVKM. The CDR3 loop is CASSLTTPHEQYF. CDR3 sequence (DNA): TGTGCCAGCAGTTTAACTACCCCCCACGAGCAGTACTTC.

V usage is TRBV5-4 and J usage is TRBJ1-1; no reliable D call. V gave up 3 bases and J gave up 7 bases, with 16 bases separating them. Germline V gene data show CDR1 as SGHNT and CDR2 as YYREEE (reference sequence). This CDR3 has 14 residues. The CDR3, as DNA: TGTGCCAGCAGCTCTGCTGGATGGGGAGATGAAGCTTTCTTT. This codes for CASSSAGWGDEAFF.

This chain's CDR3 is CASSFFDFEYGYTF. The CDR3 nucleotides read TGTGCCAGCAGCTTTTTTGACTTCGAGTATGGCTACACCTTC. The chain recombines TRBV5-6 with TRBJ1-2; the D is unclear. The germline gives CDR1 SGHDT, CDR2 YYEEEE. Trimming stripped 2 bases from V and 5 bases from J, with 13 bases between. This CDR3 contains 14 residues.